This T cell receptor beta chain was sequenced in a study of cytomegalovirus exposure and HLA in healthy donors. Primers for the PCR totalled 60 Vbeta and 13 Jbeta. Assay: immunoSEQ multiplex PCR; the TCRdb copy retains only in-frame clones and omits some. The repertoire holds roughly 230,000 clones, with around 90% as singletons. Overall study results and limits: Testing in vitro showed a few CMV-associated chains specific for CMV antigens. Analyses of presence and absence presupposed an approximately uniform sequencing depth across donors.

Germline V gives CDR1 SGHDT, CDR2 YYEEEE. The CDR3 loop spans 14 amino acids. Trimming cost V 3 bases and J 1 base, with 8 bases left between them. With regard to this clone: Its target is not known.

The sequence derives from a girl aged 2-9 years in good health and CMV-seronegative. The sequenced sample was PBMCs. V and J are TRBV5-6 and TRBJ1-5; TRBD1 might be the D (6 bases). The CDR3 is CASSSDRSNQPQHF. The DNA for the CDR3 is TGTGCCAGCAGCTCGGACAGAAGCAATCAGCCCCAGCATTTT.